Listed below are T cell receptor beta chains from one sample, sequenced in a study of Ad26.COV2.S vaccination and SARS-CoV-2 variants. Here immunoSEQ multiplex PCR was the method, and the copy in TCRdb shows in-frame clones only, minus some. Here the sample spans roughly 700,000 clones, 70% to 90% being singletons. Sequences were derived from peripheral blood, sampled in a trial of Ad26.COV2.S vaccine versus placebo. These receptors were collected from a person aged 18-60 years who received the Ad26.COV2.S COVID-19 vaccine or a placebo. Each CDR3 is given with its conserved first and last residue. D genes are given only for firm matches. A row's size may be missing; if present it is once, few, many or a size class.

>TRBJ2-1|-|-|TRBV5-6
TGTGCCAGCAGCAGGGCCTACAATGAGCAGTTCTTC
CASSRAYNEQFF
>TRBJ1-2|-|-|TRBV7-9
TGTGCCAGCAGCTTACGCAGGGAAGATGGCTACACCTTC
CASSLRREDGYTF
>TRBJ2-3|-|-|TRBV19
TGTGCCAGCCGACCCGCCGGCACAGATACGCAGTATTTT
CASRPAGTDTQYF
>TRBJ1-6|-|-|TRBV6-5
TGTGCCAGCAGTTACTCGATTAATTCACCCCTCCACTTT
CASSYSINSPLHF
>TRBJ2-7|-|-|TRBV7-2
TGTGCCAGCAGCGCAAACTTTAGAGCCAGCTCCTACGAGCAGTACTTC
CASSANFRASSYEQYF
>TRBJ2-7|few|-|TRBV5-1
TGCGCCAGCAGCTTGGTAGGAGTTGCCTACGAGCAGTACTTC
CASSLVGVAYEQYF
>TRBJ2-3|-|TRBD2|TRBV5-1
TGCGCCAGCTCCATCGGACTAGCGGGAGCAGATACGCAGTATTTT
CASSIGLAGADTQYF
>TRBJ2-7|-|-|TRBV12-2
TGTGCAAGTCGCCTTATCCGGGACAGCTCCTCCTACGAGCAGTACTTC
CASRLIRDSSSYEQYF
>TRBJ1-5|-|TRBD1|TRBV6-5
TGTGCCAGTGGACAGGGGCACAATCAGCCCCAGCATTTT
CASGQGHNQPQHF
>TRBJ2-6|-|-|TRBV7-2
TGTGCCAGCAGCTTAGGGACGGGGGATCGCGTCCTGACTTTC
CASSLGTGDRVLTF
>TRBJ2-7|-|-|TRBV6-1
TGTGCCAGCAGTGAGTTGATTCACACCTACGAGCAGTACTTC
CASSELIHTYEQYF
>TRBJ2-7|-|TRBD2|TRBV30
TGTGCCGGGACTAGCGGGCTCTCCTACGAGCAGTACTTC
CAGTSGLSYEQYF
>TRBJ2-3|once|TRBD2|TRBV3-1/TRBV3-2
TGTGCCAGCAGCCAGTTTAGCGGGGGGCGAGATACGCAGTATTTT
CASSQFSGGRDTQYF
>TRBJ2-5|-|-|TRBV29-1
TGCAGCGCGGACAGATACCAAGAGACCCAGTACTTC
CSADRYQETQYF
>TRBJ2-5|-|-|TRBV12-3/TRBV12-4
TGTGCCAGCAGTTTGTGGACCCAAGAGACCCAGTACTTC
CASSLWTQETQYF
>TRBJ2-7|once|-|TRBV18
TGTGCCAGCTCATCTTTAGGGTCCACCTACGAGCAGTACTTC
CASSSLGSTYEQYF
>TRBJ2-1|-|TRBD1|TRBV14
TGTGCCAGCAGCCAAGGACAGGGGGCGCTCTACAATGAGCAGTTCTTC
CASSQGQGALYNEQFF
>TRBJ2-7|-|TRBD2|TRBV2
TGTGCCAGCAGTCCGCTAGCGGGAGCCCTCTCCTACGAGCAGTACTTC
CASSPLAGALSYEQYF
>TRBJ2-7|-|-|TRBV5-4
TGTGCCAGCAGCCTGCCCGGGACTGGCTCCTACGAGCAGTACTTC
CASSLPGTGSYEQYF
>TRBJ2-7|-|TRBD2|TRBV6-5
TGTGCCAGCAGCCTAACGGGAGGCTCCTACGAGCAGTACTTC
CASSLTGGSYEQYF
>TRBJ2-5|-|-|TRBV5-6
TGTGCCAGCAGCTTGTTACCATGGCAGGCCACCGGGACCCAGTACTTC
CASSLLPWQATGTQYF
>TRBJ1-6|-|-|TRBV12-3/TRBV12-4
TGTGCCAGCAGTTTGGCTTATTCACCCCTCCACTTT
CASSLAYSPLHF
>TRBJ2-7|-|-|TRBV5-1
TGCGCCAGCAGCTTGATGGGGTCCTGGGACGAGCAGTACTTC
CASSLMGSWDEQYF
>TRBJ1-2|-|-|TRBV15
TGTGCCACCAGCAGAGATCGCCCCCCAGTCCGTCGGGGCTATGGCTACACCTTC
CATSRDRPPVRRGYGYTF
>TRBJ1-1|-|TRBD1|TRBV11-3
TGTGCCAGCAGTACAGGGGGCCATTCTCGCGCTTTCTTT
CASSTGGHSRAFF
>TRBJ2-7|once|-|TRBV3-1/TRBV3-2
TGTGCCAGCAGCCAAGAAGCCGGGACCCCATACGAGCAGTACTTC
CASSQEAGTPYEQYF
>TRBJ2-3|-|-|TRBV5-1
TGCGCCAGCAGCTTGTTTCTAGCCGTTGGAGCAGATACGCAGTATTTT
CASSLFLAVGADTQYF
>TRBJ1-5|-|-|TRBV16
TGTGCCAGCAGCCAATTCCAGAATAGCAATCAGCCCCAGCATTTT
CASSQFQNSNQPQHF
>TRBJ2-2|-|-|TRBV10-1
TGCGCCAGCAAGAGGGACTCGAACACCGGGGAGCTGTTTTTT
CASKRDSNTGELFF
>TRBJ1-3|-|-|TRBV11-2
TGTGCCAGCAGCTTAGTGGTCAGGCCCTCTGGAAACACCATATATTTT
CASSLVVRPSGNTIYF
>TRBJ1-1|many|-|TRBV12-3/TRBV12-4
TGTGCCAGCAGTCCCATGGTGGGTGAAGCTTTCTTT
CASSPMVGEAFF
>TRBJ1-2|-|TRBD1|TRBV30
TGTGCCTGGAGGATACAGGGGAGCTATGGCTACACCTTC
CAWRIQGSYGYTF
>TRBJ2-7|-|-|TRBV30
TGTGCCTGGAGTGTAATTCCCGGGGAAGTCCACGAGCAGTACTTC
CAWSVIPGEVHEQYF